The 13 T cell receptor beta chains below all came from one sample that was sequenced in a study of blood T cells in healthy people across ages (dated by TCRdb to 2013 to 2016). Receptor amplification or capture employed 5' RACE. The run used an Illumina HiSeq 2500. A second PCR of roughly 7 to 11 cycles was run with a J-beta primer mix and a sample-barcoded 5' primer. The public reads were reanalyzed by TCRdb: fastp trimming at Q25, MiXCR alignment, in-frame beta chains only. Rows with a matching CDR3 protein are joined into one entry that keeps the most common DNA and genes. In all, the sample holds 2 million or so distinct CDR3 sequences, and around 50% of those were seen once. The ten largest clonotypes hold less than 2.5% of the sample. Sequencing was done on a sample of blood. These receptors originate from a woman aged 35 to 49 in good health.

In its sample, this clonotype was seen once. The chain employs TRBV6-2 or TRBV6-3 and TRBJ2-1, with 7 bases fitting TRBD1. Germline loops: CDR1 MNHEY, CDR2 SVGEGT. This CDR3 region has 15 residues. Trimming took 5 bases from V and 5 from J; bases not matched to a gene: 9. The CDR3 DNA follows: TGTGCCAGCAGTACCCTAGGACAGGTTCACAATGAGCAGTTCTTC. Encoded protein: CASSTLGQVHNEQFF.

The genes are TRBV21-1 and TRBJ2-1. TRBV21-1 is designated a pseudogene. The CDR3 loop spans 21 amino acids. DNA for the CDR3: TGTGCCAGCAGCACGAAACCAACATCGATTATCCAGCATGGACCCTACAATGAGCAGTTCTTC. This gives the protein CASSTKPTSIIQHGPYNEQFF.

The rearrangement links TRBV7-2 to TRBJ2-5; 13 bases agree with TRBD2. The germline CDR1 and CDR2 sequences are SGHTA and FQGNSA. The CDR3 is 16 residues long. The junction had 10 bases not matched to a gene; V was cut back by 1 base and J by 11 bases. The DNA of the CDR3 is TGTGCCAGCAGCTTAGGGACTAGCGGGGGCTGGAATGAGCAGTACTTC. Translated, it gives CASSLGTSGGWNEQYF.

This clonotype came up a few times. V usage is TRBV7-2 and J usage is TRBJ2-1, with D unresolved. The germline V gene has CDR1 SGHTA and CDR2 FQGNSA. The CDR3 length is 13 residues. V was trimmed by 4 bases and J by 0 bases, leaving 4 bases between them. The CDR3 is CASSYYSYNEQFF. Here the CDR3 DNA reads TGTGCCAGCAGCTATTACTCCTACAATGAGCAGTTCTTC.

The genes are TRBV4-3 and TRBJ2-1; tentative D call: TRBD2 (6 bases). The CDR3 spans 17 residues. Looked up from germline, CDR1 is LGHNA and CDR2 is YSLEER. With 0 bases removed from V and 4 bases from J, the gap between germline ends came to 16 bases. The CDR3 nucleotides read TGCGCCAGCAGCCAAGAATCGGGGCGGGGTCCTTACAATGAGCAGTTCTTC. This sequence encodes CASSQESGRGPYNEQFF.

The V and J genes are TRBV5-6 and TRBJ2-3, with D unclear. Germline lookup yields CDR1 SGHDT and CDR2 YYEEEE. The CDR3 loop spans 14 amino acids. V was shortened by 2 bases and J by 5 bases, with 12 bases between the two germline ends. The CDR3 sequence: CASSFGYVQDTQYF. In nucleotides, the CDR3 is TGTGCCAGCAGCTTCGGTTACGTTCAAGATACGCAGTATTTT.

Concerning this clonotype: A read error is possible here, since a much larger clone lies one base away. The V gene is TRBV20-1, the J gene TRBJ2-5; TRBD2 matches at 8 bases. The CDR3 covers 16 residues. The germline V gene has CDR1 DFQATT and CDR2 SNEGSKA (reference sequence). CDR3 DNA: TGCAGTCCTAGTCCTGAGGGAGTAGCGGGGAGAGAGACCCAGTACTTC. The encoded protein is CSPSPEGVAGRETQYF.

On this clonotype itself: The junction departs from germline at one end; a sequencing error may be responsible. J is TRBJ1-1 and V is TRBV18; 7 nucleotides agree with TRBD1. Germline CDR1 and CDR2: KGHSH and LQKENI. This CDR3 has 13 residues. Written as DNA, the CDR3 is TGTGCCGGCTCATCCACAGGGGACACTGAAGCTTTCTTT. This codes for CAGSSTGDTEAFF.

The V gene is TRBV6-2 or TRBV6-3, the J gene TRBJ2-7, with D unclear. The germline gives CDR1 MNHEY, CDR2 SVGEGT. V was trimmed by 7 bases and J by 3 bases, leaving 10 bases between them. The length of the CDR3 is 12 residues. CDR3 loop: CASTNSYYEQYF. CDR3 bases: TGTGCCAGCACGAACAGCTACTACGAGCAGTACTTC.

The chain employs TRBV6-5 and TRBJ1-2; 7 bases match TRBD1. The germline V gene has CDR1 MNHEY and CDR2 SVGAGI. Losses at the gene ends were 6 bases for V and 7 bases for J; bases not matched to a gene: 8. The CDR3 is 13 amino acids. CDR3 bases: TGTGCCAGCAGAAAGTCAGGGGGACGTGGCTACACCTTC. This gives the protein CASRKSGGRGYTF.

There are many counts of this clonotype. The V gene is TRBV28, the J gene TRBJ1-6; D unresolved. CDR3 size: 13 residues. CDR1 is MDHEN and CDR2 is SYDVKM in the germline V gene. V gave up 0 bases and J gave up 7 bases, with 4 bases separating them. CDR3 sequence reads: CASSLWPNSPLHF. CDR3 nucleotide sequence: TGTGCCAGCAGTTTATGGCCGAATTCACCCCTCCACTTT.

The chain employs TRBV7-2 and TRBJ1-1; 8 positions match TRBD1. Looked up from germline, CDR1 is SGHTA and CDR2 is FQGNSA. The CDR3 consists of 13 residues. With V trimmed by 5 bases and J by 6 bases, 5 bases remained unmatched. CDR3: CASSPRTGSEAFF. The CDR3 coding sequence is TGTGCCAGCAGCCCCCGGACAGGGTCTGAAGCTTTCTTT.

J is TRBJ2-5 and V is TRBV20-1; D is ambiguous. Germline CDR1 reads DFQATT; CDR2 reads SNEGSKA (reference sequence). Trimming cost V 3 bases and J 2 bases, with 13 bases left between them. CDR3 length: 14 amino acids. This CDR3 reads CSARSAWVQETQYF. The CDR3 bases are TGCAGTGCTAGGTCGGCCTGGGTTCAAGAGACCCAGTACTTC.